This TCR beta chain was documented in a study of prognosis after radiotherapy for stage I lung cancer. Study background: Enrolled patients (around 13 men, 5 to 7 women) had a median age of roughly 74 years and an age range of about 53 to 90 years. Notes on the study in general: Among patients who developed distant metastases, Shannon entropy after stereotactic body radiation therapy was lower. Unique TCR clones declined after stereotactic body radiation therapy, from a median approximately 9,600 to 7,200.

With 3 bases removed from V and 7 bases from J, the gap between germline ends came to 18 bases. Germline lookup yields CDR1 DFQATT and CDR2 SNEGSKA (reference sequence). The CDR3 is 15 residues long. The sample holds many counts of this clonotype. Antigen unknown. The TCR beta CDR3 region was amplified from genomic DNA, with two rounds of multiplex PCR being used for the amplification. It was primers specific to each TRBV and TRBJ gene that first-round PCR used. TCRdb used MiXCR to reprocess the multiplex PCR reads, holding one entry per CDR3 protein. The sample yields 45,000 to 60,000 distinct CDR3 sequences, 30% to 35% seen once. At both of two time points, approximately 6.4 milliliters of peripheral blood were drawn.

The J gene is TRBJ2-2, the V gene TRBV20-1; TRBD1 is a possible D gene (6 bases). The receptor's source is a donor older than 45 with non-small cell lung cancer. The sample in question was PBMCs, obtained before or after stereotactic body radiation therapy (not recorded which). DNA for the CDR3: TGCAGTGCTAGTGGGCTAGGGGGAGTAGGCGGGGAGCTGTTTTTT. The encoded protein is CSASGLGGVGGELFF.